This TCR beta chain was identified during a study of T cell repertoires in cytomegalovirus infection. About the research overall: Shared public TCR beta signatures pointed to both CMV infection and a matching HLA type. General study points: Accumulated public TCR beta family frequency recognized individuals carrying CMV together with the relevant HLA. Dominant in the ex vivo response were TCR beta clonotypes restricted by HLA-C and specific for CMV.

TCRdb used MiXCR to reprocess the reads, holding one entry per CDR3 protein. This repertoire shows around 210,000 distinct CDR3 sequences, roughly 6.5% found once; its top ten account for around 6%. Ten or more counts support this clonotype. Its antigen remains unknown. Germline CDR1 is SQVTM and CDR2 is ANQGSEA. The CDR3 length is 15 residues. With 7 bases clipped from V and 1 base from J, the junction kept 10 bases outside the gene matches. The sequenced material came from PBMCs. The V call is TRBV29-1, the J call TRBJ2-1; TRBD1 matches at 7 bases. The sequence was obtained from a human donor in good health (CMV status not recorded). Some clones in this sample may be carry-over from other donors' samples. The CDR3 coding sequence is TGCAGCGATTTGAGTCAGGACAGGTCCTACAATGAGCAGTTCTTC. It translates to CSDLSQDRSYNEQFF.